This TCR beta chain was sequenced in a study of beta chain features in type 1 diabetes. The overall study: Sorted cells from all samples, numbering 107,917,701, were examined. The study, taken as a whole, reports: VDJ junctions from patients with type 1 diabetes contained fewer insertions and more deletions. Patients showed naive, central memory and Treg TCRB repertoires that appeared more similar than those of healthy donors.

CDR3 length: 14 residues. Germline CDR1 is SGDLS and CDR2 is YYNGEE. V trimming: 3 bases; J trimming: 10 bases; junction bases outside the gene matches: 9. A few counts support this clone. What it binds is unknown. Since all of the isolated RNA was reverse transcribed, expressed TCRB transcripts were what got sequenced. Libraries were prepared by immunoSEQ multiplex PCR; TCRdb keeps only in-frame clonotypes and omits some of them. The data show about 140,000 clones, less than 10% seen once. This chain connects TRBV9 to TRBJ1-2, with 10 positions matching TRBD1. The TCR comes from a woman between 40 and 55 years old in good health. Sequencing used central memory CD4+ T cells from blood. CDR3 sequence reads: CASSEQGQGRDYTF. The CDR3, as DNA: TGTGCCAGCAGCGAACAGGGACAGGGGAGAGACTACACCTTC. Full variable domain (outside the CDR3, taken from reference TRBV9 and TRBJ1-2): DSGVTQTPKHLITATGQRVTLRCSPRSGDLSVYWYQQSLDQGLQFLIQYYNGEERAKGNILERFSAQQFPDLHSELNLSSLELGDSALYFCASSEQGQGRDYTFGSGTRLTVV.